This passage covers 24 T cell receptor beta chains from one sample sequenced in a study of T cells in localized non-small cell lung cancer (TCRdb year 2020). The library was produced with the immunoSEQ multiplex PCR assay. What TCRdb holds here is the immuneACCESS table cut down to in-frame rearrangements. Part of the clones is not present; checked against another copy, under half of the missing clones reflect an unresolved V gene, and the others are unexplained. The sample table contains approximately 80,000 clones; only one count was recorded for around 81% of them. The ten largest clonotypes hold roughly 9% of the sample. Here the sequenced sample was peripheral blood, taken before any cancer treatment. These receptors originate from a female donor aged 60 or older with stage I lung adenocarcinoma.

This clone was found once. The V call is TRBV19, the J call TRBJ1-6, with 10 bases lining up with TRBD1. This CDR3 comprises 15 residues. With V trimmed by 3 bases and J by 8 bases, 4 bases remained unmatched. Per the germline V gene, CDR1 is LNHDA and CDR2 is SQIVND (reference sequence). For the CDR3, the DNA is TGTGCCAGTAGTATCGCGGGACAGGGGTATTCACCCCTCCACTTT. This codes for CASSIAGQGYSPLHF.

V usage is TRBV9 and J usage is TRBJ2-5; D is uncertain. The V end lost 3 bases, the J end lost 1 base, and 4 bases lay between the germline ends. The CDR3 is 12 amino acids. CDR1 and CDR2 from the germline V gene are SGDLS and YYNGEE. Here the CDR3 DNA reads TGTGCCAGCAGCGGAACCCAAGAGACCCAGTACTTC. It translates to CASSGTQETQYF.

The chain uses TRBV5-1 and TRBJ1-2, with D possibly being TRBD1 (5 bases). The CDR3 extends over 13 amino acids. The V gene lost 4 bases and the J gene lost 1 base, with 8 bases spanning the gap. Germline V CDR1 and CDR2: SGHRS, YFSETQ. For the CDR3, the DNA is TGCGCCAGCAGCCCTGGGGGTAACTATGGCTACACCTTC. Its translation: CASSPGGNYGYTF.

V is TRBV6-5 and J is TRBJ2-1, with D hard to call. Germline CDR1 reads MNHEY; CDR2 reads SVGAGI. V was trimmed by 5 bases and J by 0 bases, leaving 11 bases between them. CDR3 length: 15 residues. The CDR3 spells CASSLTTSSYNEQFF. The CDR3 nucleotides are TGTGCCAGCAGTCTGACAACGAGCTCCTACAATGAGCAGTTCTTC.

The CDR3 region is CASSLAGAGDNEQFF. The CDR3, as DNA: TGTGCCAGCAGCTTAGCGGGAGCGGGGGACAATGAGCAGTTCTTC. The chain carries TRBV7-2 and TRBJ2-1; 8 bases align to TRBD2. Trimming took 0 bases from V and 5 from J; bases not matched to a gene: 3. Germline V CDR1 and CDR2: SGHTA, FQGNSA. There are 15 residues in the CDR3.

V and J are TRBV7-2 and TRBJ1-1, with TRBD1 identical over 7 bases. The germline gives CDR1 SGHTA, CDR2 FQGNSA. After removal of 6 bases from V and 1 base from J, the junction contained 11 bases not matched to a gene. The CDR3 extends over 16 amino acids. This CDR3 reads CASRGTARMGNTEAFF. CDR3 sequence (DNA): TGTGCCAGCAGGGGGACAGCCCGAATGGGGAACACTGAAGCTTTCTTT.

V gene TRBV7-6 combines with J gene TRBJ1-1, with D unresolved. V dropped 1 base and J dropped 3 bases, with 6 bases sitting between them. The CDR3 contains 13 residues. Germline V gene data show CDR1 as SGHVS and CDR2 as FNYEAQ. This chain's CDR3 is CASSLGVYTEAFF. In DNA, the CDR3 is TGTGCCAGCAGCTTAGGGGTATACACTGAAGCTTTCTTT.

A few counts support this clone. J is TRBJ1-2 and V is TRBV21-1. TRBV21-1 is a recognized pseudogene. CDR3 length equals 12 residues. DNA for the CDR3: TGTGCCAGCAGCAAAATACCGTATGGCTACACCTTC. This gives the protein CASSKIPYGYTF.

The V and J genes are TRBV2 and TRBJ2-2, with 15 bases fitting TRBD2. J gave up 1 base and V 10 bases, and 4 bases lay outside the gene matches. The germline gives CDR1 SNHLY, CDR2 FYNNEI. This CDR3 spans 16 amino acids. The CDR3 spells CATGLAGGQNTGELFF. The CDR3, as DNA: TGTGCCACGGGACTAGCGGGAGGACAGAACACCGGGGAGCTGTTTTTT.

The rearrangement uses TRBV9 and TRBJ2-5, with 7 bases that match TRBD2. V lost 0 bases to trimming and J lost 2 bases; unmatched junction nucleotides: 7. Germline CDR1 is SGDLS and CDR2 is YYNGEE. The CDR3 extends over 16 amino acids. The CDR3 loop reads CASSVESGGLQETQYF. The CDR3 nucleotides are TGTGCCAGCAGCGTAGAGTCCGGGGGACTACAAGAGACCCAGTACTTC.

In nucleotides, the CDR3 is TGTGCCAGTAGGAACGGTCGAGGGCTCGGGGGCTACACCTTC. Residues: CASRNGRGLGGYTF. The chain recombines TRBV19 with TRBJ1-2; D is ambiguous. The CDR3 is 14 residues long. Deletions cut 6 bases from V and 8 bases from J, with 19 bases between. The germline gives CDR1 LNHDA, CDR2 SQIVND (reference sequence). The entire variable domain, with the rest obtained from reference TRBV19 and TRBJ1-2, is as follows: DGGITQSPKYLFRKEGQNVTLSCEQNLNHDAMYWYRQDPGQGLRLIYYSQIVNDFQKGDIAEGYSVSREKKESFPLTVTSAQKNPTAFYLCASRNGRGLGGYTFGSGTRLTVV.

V gene TRBV5-4 combines with J gene TRBJ1-4; D is unclear. CDR3 length equals 14 residues. The germline gives CDR1 SGHNT, CDR2 YYREEE (reference sequence). V was trimmed by 7 bases and J by 0 bases, leaving 10 bases between them. CDR3 region: CASSPDPTNEKLFF. CDR3 sequence (DNA): TGTGCCAGCTCCCCAGACCCAACTAATGAAAAACTGTTTTTT. Variable domain in full (rest from reference TRBV5-4 and TRBJ1-4): ETGVTQSPTHLIKTRGQQVTLRCSSQSGHNTVSWYQQALGQGPQFIFQYYREEENGRGNFPPRFSGLQFPNYSSELNVNALELDDSALYLCASSPDPTNEKLFFGSGTQLSVL.

In its sample, this clone was seen a few times. The CDR3 loop reads CASSSAFVAFF. In nucleotides, the CDR3 is TGTGCCAGCAGTTCCGCTTTTGTAGCTTTCTTT. This rearrangement joins TRBV6-6 to TRBJ1-1; no reliable D call. V was shortened by 4 bases and J by 10 bases, with 10 bases between the two germline ends. CDR1 is MNHNY, CDR2 SVGAGI, per germline (reference sequence). The length of the CDR3 is 11 residues.

The V and J genes are TRBV7-2 and TRBJ2-1, with 11 bases lining up with TRBD2. This CDR3 has 15 residues. J lost 9 bases, V lost 2 bases, and 6 bases had no gene match. Germline V gene lookup returns CDR1 SGHTA and CDR2 FQGNSA. For the CDR3, the DNA is TGTGCCAGCAGCTTACCACTAGCGGGAGTAGGTGAGCAGTTCTTC. Its translation is CASSLPLAGVGEQFF.

This clone was picked up a small number of times. The chain recombines TRBV7-3 with TRBJ2-7; D is unresolved. The CDR3 loop spans 16 amino acids. Trimming left V 1 base short and J 3 bases short, with 16 bases between. Germline loops: CDR1 SGHTA, CDR2 FQGTGA. The CDR3 loop is CASSLRRSSDGYEQYF. The DNA of the CDR3 is TGTGCCAGCAGCTTAAGAAGGTCCAGTGACGGCTACGAGCAGTACTTC.

Here the CDR3 reads CASSLDHSSNQPQHF. DNA of the CDR3: TGCGCCAGCAGCTTGGACCACTCCAGCAATCAGCCCCAGCATTTT. The chain employs TRBV5-1 and TRBJ1-5, with unresolved D. This CDR3 is 15 amino acids long. V was clipped by 0 bases and J by 1 base, with 8 bases between them. Germline V gene data show CDR1 as SGHRS and CDR2 as YFSETQ.

This clone was found once. The rearrangement links TRBV2 to TRBJ2-7; TRBD1 or TRBD2 may be the D gene (6 bases each). The germline V and J ends were trimmed by 5 bases and 6 bases, with 11 bases remaining between them. This CDR3 is 12 amino acids long. Germline CDR1 is SNHLY and CDR2 is FYNNEI. CDR3 amino acids: CASSQQGGEQYF. CDR3 nucleotide sequence: TGTGCCAGCAGTCAACAGGGAGGCGAGCAGTACTTC. Full variable domain (outside the CDR3, taken from reference TRBV2 and TRBJ2-7): EPEVTQTPSHQVTQMGQEVILRCVPISNHLYFYWYRQILGQKVEFLVSFYNNEISEKSEIFDDQFSVERPDGSNFTLKIRSTKLEDSAMYFCASSQQGGEQYFGPGTRLTVT.

This clone was seen just once. The rearrangement uses TRBV5-1 and TRBJ1-2; D gene uncertain. V lost 2 bases and J 8 bases, leaving 22 bases between the germline ends. CDR1 and CDR2 from the germline V gene are SGHRS and YFSETQ. This CDR3 has 16 amino acids. As DNA, the CDR3 is TGCGCCAGCAGCTTTAATGCAGCGCGGGCCTCGGGAGGCTACACCTTC. This sequence encodes CASSFNAARASGGYTF.

The V and J genes are TRBV2 and TRBJ2-5; D remains ambiguous. V was cut by 4 bases and J by 5 bases, with 8 bases left in between. This CDR3 comprises 12 residues. CDR1 SNHLY and CDR2 FYNNEI come from the germline V gene. CDR3: CASSATVETQYF. In DNA form, the CDR3 reads TGTGCCAGCAGTGCGACGGTGGAGACCCAGTACTTC.

This chain links TRBV7-7 with TRBJ2-3, with TRBD2 matching 7 bases. Trimming removed 5 bases from V and 8 bases from J; junction bases left unmatched: 10. CDR1 is SSHAT, CDR2 FNYEAQ, per germline (reference sequence). The CDR3 consists of 14 residues. CDR3 nucleotides: TGTGCCAGCAGCCCACTAGCGAGCGCGGGTACGCAGTATTTT. It yields the protein CASSPLASAGTQYF. Variable domain in full (rest from reference TRBV7-7 and TRBJ2-3): GAGVSQSPRYKVTKRGQDVTLRCDPISSHATLYWYQQALGQGPEFLTYFNYEAQPDKSGLPSDRFSAERPEGSISTLTIQRTEQRDSAMYRCASSPLASAGTQYFGPGTRLTVL.

The rearrangement links TRBV11-2 to TRBJ1-5; unclear D gene. CDR3 length equals 13 residues. The V end was cut by 0 bases, the J end by 7 bases, with 7 bases between. Germline lookup yields CDR1 SGHAT and CDR2 FQNNGV. CDR3 DNA: TGTGCCAGCAGCTTAGACAGAGAGCAGCCCCAGCATTTT. Protein sequence: CASSLDREQPQHF. The full variable domain, completed using reference TRBV11-2 and TRBJ1-5, is EAGVAQSPRYKIIEKRQSVAFWCNPISGHATLYWYQQILGQGPKLLIQFQNNGVVDDSQLPKDRFSAERLKGVDSTLKIQPAKLEDSAVYLCASSLDREQPQHFGDGTRLSIL.

The rearrangement links TRBV6-6 to TRBJ2-7, with 7 bases that match TRBD1. The CDR3 loop spans 14 amino acids. The ends lost 4 bases at V and 12 bases at J; junction bases unmatched: 15. Germline V CDR1 and CDR2: MNHNY, SVGAGI (reference sequence). CDR3 DNA sequence: TGTGCCAGCAGTTCGAAAAGACAGGGTTCAATTGGGTACTTC. Its protein product is CASSSKRQGSIGYF.

The genes are TRBV30 and TRBJ1-2; D is ambiguous. Trimming took 5 bases from V and 5 from J, leaving 15 bases between them. Germline CDR1 and CDR2: GTSNPN and SVGIG (reference sequence). The CDR3 extends over 13 amino acids. CDR3: CAWGGGGLYGYTF. DNA for the CDR3: TGTGCCTGGGGCGGTGGAGGATTGTATGGCTACACCTTC.

The chain carries TRBV19 and TRBJ2-7; 7 nucleotides agree with TRBD2. V shed 6 bases and J 4 bases; nucleotides not matched to a gene: 9. The CDR3 spans 14 residues. Germline V gives CDR1 LNHDA, CDR2 SQIVND (reference sequence). This chain's CDR3 is CASSPTSLKYEQYF. The DNA for the CDR3 is TGTGCCAGTAGCCCGACTAGCCTAAAATACGAGCAGTACTTC.